The next 27 T cell receptor beta chains were all read from a single sample in a study of blood T cell repertoires in COVID-19. Profiled with immunoSEQ multiplex PCR; TCRdb holds only in-frame clones, not every one. The sample shows approximately 300,000 clones, about 90% of them seen only once. Sequencing was carried out using peripheral blood. The receptors originated from a young woman with COVID-19, enrolled during active disease.

Turning to this clone: The same CDR3 is also encoded by other DNA sequences in this sample. CDR3 in DNA: TGCGCCAGCAGCCCGGGACAGGGGGCAGATACGCAGTATTTT. Translation: CASSPGQGADTQYF. This chain links TRBV5-1 with TRBJ2-3; 11 bases match TRBD1. The germline CDR1 and CDR2 sequences are SGHRS and YFSETQ. The CDR3 has 14 amino acids. The V segment lost 4 bases and the J segment 4 bases; nucleotides outside the gene matches: 2.

The chain has TRBV10-1 and TRBJ1-5; 8 bases align to TRBD1. Germline V CDR1 and CDR2: WNHNN, SYGVQD (reference sequence). The CDR3 spans 14 residues. Trimming cost V 4 bases and J 4 bases; bases outside gene matches: 3. CDR3 sequence (DNA): TGCGCCAGCAGTGGGGGACAGGAGAATCAGCCCCAGCATTTT. Translated: CASSGGQENQPQHF.

The rearrangement joins TRBV30 to TRBJ1-1, with 10 bases identical to TRBD1. The V segment lost 3 bases and the J segment 3 bases; nucleotides outside the gene matches: 10. The CDR3 is made up of 16 amino acids. CDR1 is GTSNPN and CDR2 is SVGIG in the germline V gene (reference sequence). CDR3 in DNA: TGTGCCTGGAGGTCTAGGGACAGGGGATCGTACACTGAAGCTTTCTTT. Protein sequence: CAWRSRDRGSYTEAFF.

This clone appeared a single time. The chain joins TRBV4-1 to TRBJ2-7; D is possibly TRBD1 (6 bases). The germline V and J ends were trimmed by 1 base and 7 bases, with 14 bases remaining between them. Germline-derived CDR1 and CDR2 are MGHRA and YSYEKL. The CDR3 runs 14 residues. The CDR3 loop reads CASSQGGLRSEQYF. The DNA of the CDR3 is TGCGCCAGCAGCCAAGGGGGGCTAAGGAGTGAGCAGTACTTC.

The rearrangement uses TRBV2 and TRBJ1-3; no clear D. CDR1 is SNHLY and CDR2 is FYNNEI in the germline V gene. The CDR3 sequence is 15 residues long. The germline V and J ends were trimmed by 3 bases and 0 bases, with 9 bases remaining between them. CDR3 protein: CASSEQRGSGNTIYF. CDR3 coding DNA: TGTGCCAGCAGTGAGCAGCGGGGCTCTGGAAACACCATATATTTT.

The rearrangement uses TRBV6-6 and TRBJ1-5; 8 bases line up with TRBD1. CDR1 and CDR2 (germline): MNHNY, SVGAGI (reference sequence). This CDR3 has 16 residues. The trim removed 0 bases at V and 2 bases at J, leaving 3 bases unmatched. The CDR3 loop is CASSYSDRGGNQPQHF. CDR3 coding DNA: TGTGCCAGCAGTTACTCCGACAGGGGAGGCAATCAGCCCCAGCATTTT.

The chain joins TRBV6-6 to TRBJ2-7; 9 bases are shared with TRBD2. The CDR3 runs 14 residues. Germline CDR1 reads MNHNY; CDR2 reads SVGAGI (reference sequence). V shed 7 bases and J 2 bases; nucleotides not matched to a gene: 6. This CDR3 reads CASTQAGGTYEQYF. For the CDR3, the DNA is TGTGCCAGCACCCAAGCGGGAGGAACCTACGAGCAGTACTTC.

The chain uses TRBV2 and TRBJ1-4, with D unclear. The CDR3 is 13 amino acids. Looked up from germline, CDR1 is SNHLY and CDR2 is FYNNEI. The V end lost 10 bases, the J end lost 0 bases, and 9 bases lay between the germline ends. In nucleotides, the CDR3 is TGTGCCATCGACGGGGCAACTAATGAAAAACTGTTTTTT. Residues: CAIDGATNEKLFF.

The CDR3 spells CASSQDRQGGTDTQYF. CDR3 DNA sequence: TGCGCCAGCAGCCAAGATCGGCAGGGTGGGACAGATACGCAGTATTTT. This chain connects TRBV4-1 to TRBJ2-3, with a possible D match to TRBD1 (5 bases). Trimming stripped 0 bases from V and 3 bases from J, with 13 bases between. Germline lookup yields CDR1 MGHRA and CDR2 YSYEKL. The CDR3 spans 16 residues.

This CDR3 reads CASSRWDRVSSDTQYF. CDR3 DNA sequence: TGTGCCAGCAGCCGCTGGGACAGGGTGAGTTCAGATACGCAGTATTTT. This chain uses TRBV3-1 (or the pseudogene TRBV3-2) with TRBJ2-3; 9 bases map to TRBD1. The CDR3 sequence is 16 residues long. V shed 4 bases and J 4 bases; nucleotides not matched to a gene: 9. Looked up from germline, CDR1 is LGHDT and CDR2 is YNNKEL (reference sequence).

V is TRBV11-2 and J is TRBJ2-7, with D possibly TRBD1 on 6 matching bases. The germline CDR1 and CDR2 sequences are SGHAT and FQNNGV. Trimming removed 6 bases from V and 1 base from J, with 10 bases in between. The CDR3 is 13 residues long. The CDR3 DNA reads as TGTGCCAGCAGTGTCGGACAGTCCTACGAGCAGTACTTC. Residues: CASSVGQSYEQYF.

The DNA of the CDR3 is TGTGCCAGTAGGCGGGCGGAGGCTCAAGCTAACTATGGCTACACCTTC. Translation gives CASRRAEAQANYGYTF. The chain is built from TRBV19 and TRBJ1-2; no clear D. The CDR3 is made up of 16 amino acids. The germline V gene encodes CDR1 LNHDA and CDR2 SQIVND (reference sequence). The V and J ends lost 6 bases and 0 bases respectively, with 17 bases between them. The full variable domain, completed using reference TRBV19 and TRBJ1-2, is DGGITQSPKYLFRKEGQNVTLSCEQNLNHDAMYWYRQDPGQGLRLIYYSQIVNDFQKGDIAEGYSVSREKKESFPLTVTSAQKNPTAFYLCASRRAEAQANYGYTFGSGTRLTVV.

The rearrangement links TRBV5-1 to TRBJ1-2; a weak D match, TRBD1 (6 bases). This CDR3 is 18 amino acids long. In germline, CDR1 is SGHRS, CDR2 YFSETQ. V dropped 3 bases and J dropped 0 bases, with 21 bases sitting between them. This CDR3 reads CASSSPNSSTGSNYGYTF. The CDR3 DNA sequence: TGCGCCAGCAGCTCACCCAATTCATCGACAGGATCTAACTATGGCTACACCTTC.

This clone was seen only once. The chain carries TRBV2 and TRBJ1-1; 7 bases match TRBD1. Germline trimming cut 6 bases from V and 14 bases from J; bases unmatched to any gene: 9. Per germline, CDR1 SNHLY and CDR2 FYNNEI. The CDR3 is 11 residues long. For the CDR3, the DNA is TGTGCCAGCAGCGTCGACAGGGAAGTGTTCTTT. Its protein product is CASSVDREVFF. The complete variable domain, with remaining parts taken from reference TRBV2 and TRBJ1-1, reads EPEVTQTPSHQVTQMGQEVILRCVPISNHLYFYWYRQILGQKVEFLVSFYNNEISEKSEIFDDQFSVERPDGSNFTLKIRSTKLEDSAMYFCASSVDREVFFGQGTRLTVV.

The CDR3 DNA reads as TGTGCCAGCACCCGACAGGGGGCGGGCACTGAAGCTTTCTTT. Translated: CASTRQGAGTEAFF. The chain links TRBV27 to TRBJ1-1, with 10 bases identical to TRBD1. CDR3 size: 14 residues. Losses at the gene ends were 7 bases for V and 4 bases for J; bases not matched to a gene: 6. Per germline, CDR1 MNHEY and CDR2 SMNVEV (reference sequence).

This chain connects TRBV7-3 to TRBJ2-2; D perhaps matches TRBD1 (6 bases). V was pared by 1 base and J by 3 bases, with 6 bases between. Per germline, CDR1 SGHTA and CDR2 FQGTGA. The CDR3 totals 14 residues. CDR3 in amino acids: CASSLNRDTGELFF. The CDR3 DNA sequence: TGTGCCAGCAGCTTAAACAGGGACACCGGGGAGCTGTTTTTT.

The genes are TRBV3-1 (or the pseudogene TRBV3-2) and TRBJ2-7, with a tentative D call TRBD1 (6 bases). This CDR3 region has 15 residues. The V gene's germline CDR1 is LGHDT and CDR2 YNNKEL (reference sequence). Trimming left V 0 bases short and J 3 bases short, with 12 bases between. The DNA for the CDR3 is TGTGCCAGCAGCCAAGAAGGGGGACCGAGCTACGAGCAGTACTTC. Translating gives CASSQEGGPSYEQYF.

The chain joins TRBV5-5 to TRBJ2-7, with TRBD1 as a possible D gene (6 bases). With 4 bases removed from V and 3 bases from J, the gap between germline ends came to 17 bases. The CDR3 has 15 residues. Looked up from germline, CDR1 is SGHKS and CDR2 is YYEKEE (reference sequence). CDR3 protein: CASSQEWQGFYEQYF. CDR3 DNA sequence: TGTGCCAGCAGCCAGGAGTGGCAGGGGTTCTACGAGCAGTACTTC. The whole variable domain, filled in from reference TRBV5-5 and TRBJ2-7, reads DAGVTQSPTHLIKTRGQQVTLRCSPISGHKSVSWYQQVLGQGPQFIFQYYEKEERGRGNFPDRFSARQFPNYSSELNVNALLLGDSALYLCASSQEWQGFYEQYFGPGTRLTVT.

V gene TRBV27 combines with J gene TRBJ2-7; D might be TRBD2 (6 bases). The V and J ends lost 1 base and 5 bases respectively, with 21 bases between them. Germline V gives CDR1 MNHEY, CDR2 SMNVEV (reference sequence). This CDR3 has 17 residues. The DNA for the CDR3 is TGTGCCAGCAGTTTATTTTCCCGGGGGTACCTGTCGAACGAGCAGTACTTC. Protein sequence: CASSLFSRGYLSNEQYF.

This rearrangement joins TRBV5-4 to TRBJ2-7; TRBD2 is a possible D gene (5 bases). Germline CDR1 SGHNT, CDR2 YYREEE (reference sequence). V lost 2 bases to trimming and J lost 0 bases, with 9 bases between them. The CDR3 length is 14 residues. The CDR3 DNA sequence: TGTGCCAGCAGCTTCGGGGTAGGCTCCTACGAGCAGTACTTC. Protein product: CASSFGVGSYEQYF.

V usage is TRBV2 and J usage is TRBJ1-4, with 9 bases that match TRBD1. The CDR3 is 17 residues long. V lost 5 bases, J lost 7 bases, and 14 bases stayed unmatched. The germline V gene encodes CDR1 SNHLY and CDR2 FYNNEI. This chain's CDR3 is CASSPPIQGAGGEKLFF. The CDR3 DNA follows: TGTGCCAGCAGTCCTCCTATACAGGGGGCTGGAGGTGAAAAACTGTTTTTT. Variable domain in full (rest from reference TRBV2 and TRBJ1-4): EPEVTQTPSHQVTQMGQEVILRCVPISNHLYFYWYRQILGQKVEFLVSFYNNEISEKSEIFDDQFSVERPDGSNFTLKIRSTKLEDSAMYFCASSPPIQGAGGEKLFFGSGTQLSVL.

This rearrangement joins TRBV5-1 to TRBJ2-3, with 11 bases lining up with TRBD2. Germline V gene data show CDR1 as SGHRS and CDR2 as YFSETQ. V trimming: 5 bases; J trimming: 3 bases; junction bases outside the gene matches: 8. The CDR3 totals 16 residues. This CDR3 reads CASRHRLAGMTDTQYF. CDR3 in DNA: TGCGCCAGCAGACATAGACTAGCGGGAATGACAGATACGCAGTATTTT.

The CDR3 region is CASRPGQGAQETQYF. The CDR3 DNA is TGTGCCAGCAGACCGGGACAGGGGGCCCAAGAGACCCAGTACTTC. The genes are TRBV7-2 and TRBJ2-5; TRBD1 aligns across 12 bases. V lost 6 bases to trimming and J lost 1 base; unmatched junction nucleotides: 3. CDR1 SGHTA and CDR2 FQGNSA come from the germline V gene. The CDR3 totals 15 residues.

This chain links TRBV7-2 with TRBJ1-6, with TRBD1 matching over 9 bases. With 5 bases clipped from V and 0 bases from J, the junction kept 5 bases outside the gene matches. The V gene's germline CDR1 is SGHTA and CDR2 FQGNSA. This CDR3 is 17 amino acids long. The CDR3 loop reads CASSPGTGFSYNSPLHF. The CDR3 region has the DNA TGTGCCAGCAGCCCTGGGACAGGGTTCTCCTATAATTCACCCCTCCACTTT.

The count of this clone is one. This sequence joins TRBV3-1 (or the pseudogene TRBV3-2) and TRBJ2-3; 7 nucleotides line up with TRBD1. The junction had 4 bases not matched to a gene; V was cut back by 0 bases and J by 1 base. This CDR3 comprises 16 residues. The germline CDR1 and CDR2 sequences are LGHDT and YNNKEL (reference sequence). Here the CDR3 reads CASSQDGTEGTDTQYF. The CDR3, as DNA: TGTGCCAGCAGCCAAGACGGGACAGAGGGCACAGATACGCAGTATTTT.

Turning to this clone: An end of the junction differs from the germline gene, which may be a read error. V is TRBV7-9 and J is TRBJ2-2; possibly TRBD1 for D (6 bases). CDR1 SEHNR and CDR2 FQNEAQ come from the germline V gene (reference sequence). CDR3 length equals 15 residues. The CDR3 loop is CASSLPQGNPGELFF. The CDR3 DNA sequence: TGTGCCAGCAGCTTACCCCAGGGGAACCCCGGGGAGCTGTTTTTT. Filled out from reference TRBV7-9 and TRBJ2-2, the complete variable domain reads DTGVSQNPRHKITKRGQNVTFRCDPISEHNRLYWYRQTLGQGPEFLTYFQNEAQLEKSRLLSDRFSAERPKGSFSTLEIQRTEQGDSAMYLCASSLPQGNPGELFFGEGSRLTVL.

This sequence joins TRBV25-1 and TRBJ2-2; tentatively, D is TRBD1 (5 bases). Germline lookup yields CDR1 MGHDK and CDR2 SYGVNS. Trimming took 5 bases from V and 6 from J, leaving 10 bases between them. The CDR3 sequence is 13 residues long. In DNA, the CDR3 is TGTGCCAGCAGTCCGGAAGGGGCCGGGGAGCTGTTTTTT. It encodes CASSPEGAGELFF.